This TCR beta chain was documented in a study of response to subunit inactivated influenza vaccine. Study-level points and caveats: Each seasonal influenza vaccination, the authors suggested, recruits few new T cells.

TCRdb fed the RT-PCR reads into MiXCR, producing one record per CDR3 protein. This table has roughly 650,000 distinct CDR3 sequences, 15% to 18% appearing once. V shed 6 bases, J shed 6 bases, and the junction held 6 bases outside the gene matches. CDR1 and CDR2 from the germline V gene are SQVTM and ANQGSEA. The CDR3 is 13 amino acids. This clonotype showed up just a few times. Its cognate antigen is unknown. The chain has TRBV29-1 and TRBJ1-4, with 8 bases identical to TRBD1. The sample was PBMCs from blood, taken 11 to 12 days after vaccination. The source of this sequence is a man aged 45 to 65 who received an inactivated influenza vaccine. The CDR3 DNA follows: TGCAGCGTCGAGACAGGGGCGGATGAAAAACTGTTTTTT. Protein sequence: CSVETGADEKLFF.